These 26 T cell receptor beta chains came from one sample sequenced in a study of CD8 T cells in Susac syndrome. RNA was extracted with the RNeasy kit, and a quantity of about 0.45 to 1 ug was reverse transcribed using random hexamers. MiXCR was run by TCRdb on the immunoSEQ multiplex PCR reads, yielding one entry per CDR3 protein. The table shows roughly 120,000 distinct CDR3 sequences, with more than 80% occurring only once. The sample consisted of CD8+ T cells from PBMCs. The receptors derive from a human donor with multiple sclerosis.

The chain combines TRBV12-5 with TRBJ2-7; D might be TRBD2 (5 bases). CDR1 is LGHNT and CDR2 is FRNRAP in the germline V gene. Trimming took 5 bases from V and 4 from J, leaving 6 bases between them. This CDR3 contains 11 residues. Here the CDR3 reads CASGTGYEQYF. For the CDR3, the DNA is TGTGCTAGTGGTACGGGGTACGAGCAGTACTTC.

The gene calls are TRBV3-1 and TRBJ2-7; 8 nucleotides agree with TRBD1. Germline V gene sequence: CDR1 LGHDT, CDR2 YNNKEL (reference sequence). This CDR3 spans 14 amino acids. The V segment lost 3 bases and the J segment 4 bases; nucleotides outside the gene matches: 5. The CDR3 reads CASSQRTGRYEQYF. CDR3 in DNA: TGTGCCAGCAGCCAGCGGACAGGGCGTTACGAGCAGTACTTC.

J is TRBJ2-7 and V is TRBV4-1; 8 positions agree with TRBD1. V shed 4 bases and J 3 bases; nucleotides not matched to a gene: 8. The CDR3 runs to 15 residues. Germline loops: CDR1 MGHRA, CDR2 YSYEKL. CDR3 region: CASSPRQGTYYEQYV. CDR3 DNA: TGCGCCAGCAGCCCCCGACAGGGGACCTACTACGAGCAGTACGTC.

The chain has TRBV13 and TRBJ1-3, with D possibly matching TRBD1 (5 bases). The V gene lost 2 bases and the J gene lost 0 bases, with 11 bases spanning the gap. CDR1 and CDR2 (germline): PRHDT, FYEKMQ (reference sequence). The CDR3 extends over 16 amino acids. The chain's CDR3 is CASSLNPGGSGNTIYF. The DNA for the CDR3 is TGTGCCAGCAGCTTAAACCCGGGGGGCTCTGGAAACACCATATATTTT.

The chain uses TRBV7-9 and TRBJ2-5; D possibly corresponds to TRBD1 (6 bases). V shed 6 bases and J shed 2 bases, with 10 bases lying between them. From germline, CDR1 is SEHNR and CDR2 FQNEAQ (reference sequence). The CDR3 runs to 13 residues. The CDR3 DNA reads TGTGCCAGCAGTACTACAGGGCAAGAGACCCAGTACTTC. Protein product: CASSTTGQETQYF.

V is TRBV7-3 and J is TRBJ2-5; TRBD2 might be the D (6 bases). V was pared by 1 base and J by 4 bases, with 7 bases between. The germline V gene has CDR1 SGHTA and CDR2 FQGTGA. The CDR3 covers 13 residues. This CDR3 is CASSLSGVETQYF. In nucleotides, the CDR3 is TGTGCCAGCAGCTTAAGCGGGGTAGAGACCCAGTACTTC.

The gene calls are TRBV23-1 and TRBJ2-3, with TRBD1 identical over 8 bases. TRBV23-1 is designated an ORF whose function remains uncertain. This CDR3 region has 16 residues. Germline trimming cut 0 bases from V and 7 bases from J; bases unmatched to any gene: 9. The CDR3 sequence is CASSQSPTGEPNTQYF. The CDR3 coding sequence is TGCGCCAGCAGTCAATCCCCGACAGGGGAACCGAATACGCAGTATTTT.

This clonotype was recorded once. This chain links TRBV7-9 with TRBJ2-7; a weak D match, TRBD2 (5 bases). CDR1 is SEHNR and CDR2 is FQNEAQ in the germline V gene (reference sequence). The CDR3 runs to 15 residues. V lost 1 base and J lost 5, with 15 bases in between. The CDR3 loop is CASSLVGGRLNEQYV. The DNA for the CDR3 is TGTGCCAGCAGCTTAGTAGGTGGGAGACTCAACGAGCAGTACGTC.

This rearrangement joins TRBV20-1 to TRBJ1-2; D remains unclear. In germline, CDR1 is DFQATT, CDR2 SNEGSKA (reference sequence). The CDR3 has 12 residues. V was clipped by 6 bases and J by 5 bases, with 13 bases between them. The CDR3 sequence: CSARVGFYGYTF. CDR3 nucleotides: TGCAGTGCCCGCGTAGGGTTTTATGGCTACACCTTC.

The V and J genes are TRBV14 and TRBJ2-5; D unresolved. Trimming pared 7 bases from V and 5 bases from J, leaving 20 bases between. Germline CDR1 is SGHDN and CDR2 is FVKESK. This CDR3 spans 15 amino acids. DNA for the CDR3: TGTGCCAGCATCTACTCTAGAGTAAAGGGTGAGACCCAGTACTTC. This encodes CASIYSRVKGETQYF. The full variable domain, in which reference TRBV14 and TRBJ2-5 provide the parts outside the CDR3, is EAGVTQFPSHSVIEKGQTVTLRCDPISGHDNLYWYRRVMGKEIKFLLHFVKESKQDESGMPNNRFLAERTGGTYSTLKVQPAELEDSGVYFCASIYSRVKGETQYFGPGTRLLVL.

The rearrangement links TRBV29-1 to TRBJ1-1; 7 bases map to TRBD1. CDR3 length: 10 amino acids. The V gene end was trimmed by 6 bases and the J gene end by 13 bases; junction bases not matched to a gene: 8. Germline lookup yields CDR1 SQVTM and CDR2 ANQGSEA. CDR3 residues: CSVRQGDGFF. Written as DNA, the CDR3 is TGCAGCGTCAGACAGGGAGATGGTTTCTTT.

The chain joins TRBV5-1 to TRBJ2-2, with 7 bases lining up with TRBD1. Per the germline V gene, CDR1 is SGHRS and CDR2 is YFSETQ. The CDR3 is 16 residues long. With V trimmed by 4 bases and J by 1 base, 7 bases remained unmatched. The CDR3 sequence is CASSLLGQKNTGELFF. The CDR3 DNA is TGCGCCAGCAGCCTGTTGGGACAGAAGAACACCGGGGAGCTGTTTTTT.

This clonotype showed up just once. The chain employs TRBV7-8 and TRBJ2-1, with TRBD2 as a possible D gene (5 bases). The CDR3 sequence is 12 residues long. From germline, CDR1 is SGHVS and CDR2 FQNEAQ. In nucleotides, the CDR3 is TGTGCGACCGAGGGCGCTGGGAATGAGCAGTTCTTC. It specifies CATEGAGNEQFF.

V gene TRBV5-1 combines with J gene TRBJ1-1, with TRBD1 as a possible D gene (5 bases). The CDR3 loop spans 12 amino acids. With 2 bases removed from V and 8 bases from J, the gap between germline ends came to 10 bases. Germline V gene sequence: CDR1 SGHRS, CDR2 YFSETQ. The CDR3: CASSLRQNEAFF. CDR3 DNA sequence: TGCGCCAGCAGCTTAAGACAGAACGAAGCTTTCTTT.

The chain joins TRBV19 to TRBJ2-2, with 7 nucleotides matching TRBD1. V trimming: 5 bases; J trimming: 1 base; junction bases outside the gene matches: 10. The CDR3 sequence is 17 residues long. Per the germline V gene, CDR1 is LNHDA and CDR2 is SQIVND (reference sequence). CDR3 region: CASSRRGQTRNTGELFF. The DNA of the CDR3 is TGTGCCAGTAGTCGCCGGGGACAGACAAGGAACACCGGGGAGCTGTTTTTT.

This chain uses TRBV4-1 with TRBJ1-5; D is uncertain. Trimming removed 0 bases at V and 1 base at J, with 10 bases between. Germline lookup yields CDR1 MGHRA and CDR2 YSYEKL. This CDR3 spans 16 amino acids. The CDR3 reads CASSQDPPGSNQPQHF. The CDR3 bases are TGCGCCAGCAGCCAAGACCCCCCGGGGAGCAATCAGCCCCAGCATTTT.

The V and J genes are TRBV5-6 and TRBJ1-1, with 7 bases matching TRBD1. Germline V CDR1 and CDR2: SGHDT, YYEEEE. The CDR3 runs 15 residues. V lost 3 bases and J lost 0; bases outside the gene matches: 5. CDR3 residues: CASSSDRLLNTEAFF. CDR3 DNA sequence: TGTGCCAGCAGCTCGGACAGGCTTTTGAACACTGAAGCTTTCTTT.

The CDR3, as DNA: TGTGCCAGCAGTTTACGACAGGGGACGACAGATACGCAGTATTTT. Residues: CASSLRQGTTDTQYF. This chain connects TRBV27 to TRBJ2-3; TRBD1 matches at 8 bases. V lost 2 bases, J lost 3 bases, and 4 bases stayed unmatched. CDR3 size: 15 residues. From germline, CDR1 is MNHEY and CDR2 SMNVEV (reference sequence).

The CDR3 is CASSQDRGRSYEQYF. The CDR3, as DNA: TGTGCCAGCAGCCAAGATCGCGGCAGGTCCTACGAGCAGTACTTC. This rearrangement joins TRBV3-1 to TRBJ2-7; no definite D call. With 0 bases removed from V and 1 base from J, the gap between germline ends came to 10 bases. CDR3 size: 15 residues. Per germline, CDR1 LGHDT and CDR2 YNNKEL (reference sequence).

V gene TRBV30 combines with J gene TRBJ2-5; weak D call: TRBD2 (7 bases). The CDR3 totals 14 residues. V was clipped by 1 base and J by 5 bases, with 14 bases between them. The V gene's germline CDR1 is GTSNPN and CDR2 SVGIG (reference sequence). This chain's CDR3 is CAWSDRASGETQYF. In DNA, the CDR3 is TGTGCCTGGAGTGACAGGGCTAGCGGCGAGACCCAGTACTTC.

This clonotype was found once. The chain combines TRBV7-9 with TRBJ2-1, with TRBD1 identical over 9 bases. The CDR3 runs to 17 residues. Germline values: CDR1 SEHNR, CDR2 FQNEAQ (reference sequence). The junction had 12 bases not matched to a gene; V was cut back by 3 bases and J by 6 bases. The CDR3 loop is CASSFGDRDFIPNEQFF. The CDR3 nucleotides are TGTGCCAGCAGCTTCGGGGACAGGGACTTTATTCCCAATGAGCAGTTCTTC.

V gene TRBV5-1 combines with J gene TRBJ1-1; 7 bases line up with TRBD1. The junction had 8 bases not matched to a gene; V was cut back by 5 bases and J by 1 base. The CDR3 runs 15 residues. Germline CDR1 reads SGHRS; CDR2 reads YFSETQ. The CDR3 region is CASRKSGGTNTEAFF. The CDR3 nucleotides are TGCGCCAGCAGAAAATCAGGGGGGACGAACACTGAAGCTTTCTTT.

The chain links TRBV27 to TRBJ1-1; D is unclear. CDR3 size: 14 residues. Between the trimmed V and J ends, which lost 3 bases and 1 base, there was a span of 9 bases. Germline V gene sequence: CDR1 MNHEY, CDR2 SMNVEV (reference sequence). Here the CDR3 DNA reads TGTGCCAGCAGTTTGGAGCGACGGAACACTGAAGCTTTCTTT. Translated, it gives CASSLERRNTEAFF.

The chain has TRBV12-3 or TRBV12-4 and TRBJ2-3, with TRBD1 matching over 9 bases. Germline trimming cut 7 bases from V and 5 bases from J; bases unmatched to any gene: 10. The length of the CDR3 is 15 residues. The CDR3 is CASNDRGTYGDTQYF. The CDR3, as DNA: TGTGCCAGCAATGACAGGGGGACGTACGGAGATACGCAGTATTTT.

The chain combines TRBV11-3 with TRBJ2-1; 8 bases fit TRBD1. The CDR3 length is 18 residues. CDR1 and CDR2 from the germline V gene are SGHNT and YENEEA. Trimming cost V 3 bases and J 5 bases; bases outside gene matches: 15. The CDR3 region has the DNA TGTGCCAGCAGCTTCCCTCCTCGGACAGGGAGGATCGACAATGAGCAGTTCTTC. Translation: CASSFPPRTGRIDNEQFF.

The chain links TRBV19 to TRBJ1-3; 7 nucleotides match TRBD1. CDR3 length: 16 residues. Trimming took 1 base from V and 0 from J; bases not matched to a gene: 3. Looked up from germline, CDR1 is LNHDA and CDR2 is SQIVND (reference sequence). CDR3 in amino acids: CASSIGDSFSGNTIYF. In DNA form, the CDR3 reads TGTGCCAGTAGTATAGGGGACAGCTTCTCTGGAAACACCATATATTTT.